Listed below are T cell receptor beta chains from one sample, sequenced in a study of T-cell memory formation after mild COVID-19. TCRdb recomputed calls from the 5' RACE reads with MiXCR, one row per CDR3 protein. The sample records about 350,000 distinct CDR3 sequences, over 25% being singletons. Sequencing was carried out using PBMCs or a T cell subset sorted from them (not recorded which). The receptors were gathered from an adult woman who had mild COVID-19 (a few samples of this study predate the infection). Cell type and time point are not known. Each CDR3 is given without its conserved first and last residue. The D gene is left open where the match is weak. Clone size is not always given. Where it is, it says once, few, many or a class for expanded clones.

V gene: TRBV6-6; J gene: TRBJ2-3; clone size: -; D gene: TRBD2; CDR3 protein: ASSYSMTSGGNTDTQY
V gene: TRBV6-4; J gene: TRBJ2-5; clone size: many; D gene: -; CDR3 protein: ASSDSGGPQETQY
V gene: TRBV7-8; J gene: TRBJ2-3; clone size: -; D gene: TRBD2; CDR3 protein: ASSRRTSGGNTDTQY
V gene: TRBV18; J gene: TRBJ2-7; clone size: few; D gene: TRBD2; CDR3 protein: ASSPSGTIISYEQY
V gene: TRBV20-1; J gene: TRBJ1-4; clone size: -; D gene: -; CDR3 protein: SARDPGSGNERLF
V gene: TRBV27; J gene: TRBJ1-3; clone size: -; D gene: -; CDR3 protein: ASSEGFSGNTIY
V gene: TRBV6-5; J gene: TRBJ2-1; clone size: few; D gene: TRBD1; CDR3 protein: ASRTGTGGENEQF
V gene: TRBV5-1; J gene: TRBJ2-1; clone size: -; D gene: -; CDR3 protein: ASSLGVEMAEQF
V gene: TRBV6-2/TRBV6-3; J gene: TRBJ2-1; clone size: -; D gene: TRBD2; CDR3 protein: ASGKREWNEQF
V gene: TRBV29-1; J gene: TRBJ2-1; clone size: few; D gene: TRBD2; CDR3 protein: SVDGLAQNEQF
V gene: TRBV6-5; J gene: TRBJ2-7; clone size: -; D gene: TRBD1; CDR3 protein: ASSYQWMGQPYEQY
V gene: TRBV20-1; J gene: TRBJ1-1; clone size: -; D gene: TRBD1; CDR3 protein: SAREGGQGWDTEAF
V gene: TRBV15; J gene: TRBJ1-5; clone size: few; D gene: TRBD1; CDR3 protein: ATSSPGQANQPQH
V gene: TRBV11-3; J gene: TRBJ2-7; clone size: -; D gene: -; CDR3 protein: ASSLDERQPSEQY
V gene: TRBV20-1; J gene: TRBJ2-2; clone size: few; D gene: TRBD2; CDR3 protein: SARKAGALSGELF
V gene: TRBV6-1; J gene: TRBJ2-4; clone size: -; D gene: TRBD1; CDR3 protein: ATETGQAKNIQY
V gene: TRBV4-3; J gene: TRBJ2-6; clone size: many; D gene: -; CDR3 protein: ASSQDHLRTGANVLT
V gene: TRBV7-9; J gene: TRBJ2-1; clone size: -; D gene: TRBD1; CDR3 protein: ASRPGPGGDEQF
V gene: TRBV27; J gene: TRBJ2-7; clone size: -; D gene: TRBD1; CDR3 protein: ASSLGTQGWMVEQY
V gene: TRBV5-1; J gene: TRBJ2-1; clone size: few; D gene: TRBD1; CDR3 protein: ASSWTGDYNEQF
V gene: TRBV3-2; J gene: TRBJ2-1; clone size: many; D gene: -; CDR3 protein: ASSQRNEQF
V gene: TRBV7-2; J gene: TRBJ2-5; clone size: few; D gene: -; CDR3 protein: ASSSMGGIETQY
V gene: TRBV5-1; J gene: TRBJ2-3; clone size: few; D gene: -; CDR3 protein: ASSPDLASSTDTQY
V gene: TRBV19; J gene: TRBJ2-1; clone size: few; D gene: TRBD1; CDR3 protein: ASSPRDSTYNEQF
V gene: TRBV12-3/TRBV12-4; J gene: TRBJ2-1; clone size: -; D gene: -; CDR3 protein: ASREGAIPYNEQF
V gene: TRBV7-2; J gene: TRBJ2-7; clone size: -; D gene: -; CDR3 protein: ASSLGLDTYEQY
V gene: TRBV24-1; J gene: TRBJ2-5; clone size: few; D gene: -; CDR3 protein: ATSDPGRGLGETQY
V gene: TRBV6-5; J gene: TRBJ1-1; clone size: -; D gene: -; CDR3 protein: ASSYQVLTEAF
V gene: TRBV20-1; J gene: TRBJ1-3; clone size: many; D gene: TRBD1; CDR3 protein: SARGGTGLSGNTIY
V gene: TRBV5-1; J gene: TRBJ2-7; clone size: -; D gene: -; CDR3 protein: ASRRDGNEQY
V gene: TRBV15; J gene: TRBJ2-3; clone size: -; D gene: -; CDR3 protein: ATSRQGKLIPDTQY
V gene: TRBV15; J gene: TRBJ2-7; clone size: many; D gene: -; CDR3 protein: ATSRDIESYEQY
V gene: TRBV12-3/TRBV12-4; J gene: TRBJ2-5; clone size: -; D gene: -; CDR3 protein: ASSLAVGGHETQY
V gene: TRBV9; J gene: TRBJ2-1; clone size: -; D gene: -; CDR3 protein: ASSETGTPTGHEQF
V gene: TRBV12-3/TRBV12-4; J gene: TRBJ2-3; clone size: -; D gene: -; CDR3 protein: ASSFESPTDTQY
V gene: TRBV12-3/TRBV12-4; J gene: TRBJ2-7; clone size: -; D gene: TRBD2; CDR3 protein: ASGAGGAYEQY
V gene: TRBV9; J gene: TRBJ1-1; clone size: -; D gene: -; CDR3 protein: ASSVEAGPGYTEAF
V gene: TRBV4-1; J gene: TRBJ2-5; clone size: few; D gene: TRBD2; CDR3 protein: ASSQETSGALWTQY
V gene: TRBV18; J gene: TRBJ1-5; clone size: -; D gene: -; CDR3 protein: ASSKDSRQPQH
V gene: TRBV18; J gene: TRBJ1-1; clone size: -; D gene: TRBD1; CDR3 protein: ASYQTGETEAF
V gene: TRBV6-5; J gene: TRBJ2-1; clone size: -; D gene: -; CDR3 protein: ASSWEAGWEQF
V gene: TRBV15; J gene: TRBJ2-3; clone size: few; D gene: TRBD2; CDR3 protein: ATSSQSPGGGDTQY
V gene: TRBV5-6; J gene: TRBJ2-1; clone size: once; D gene: TRBD1; CDR3 protein: ASSLNRGLGEQF
V gene: TRBV15; J gene: TRBJ1-2; clone size: -; D gene: -; CDR3 protein: ATRRAGSNYGYT
V gene: TRBV20-1; J gene: TRBJ2-3; clone size: few; D gene: TRBD2; CDR3 protein: SARDWGTSEDTQY